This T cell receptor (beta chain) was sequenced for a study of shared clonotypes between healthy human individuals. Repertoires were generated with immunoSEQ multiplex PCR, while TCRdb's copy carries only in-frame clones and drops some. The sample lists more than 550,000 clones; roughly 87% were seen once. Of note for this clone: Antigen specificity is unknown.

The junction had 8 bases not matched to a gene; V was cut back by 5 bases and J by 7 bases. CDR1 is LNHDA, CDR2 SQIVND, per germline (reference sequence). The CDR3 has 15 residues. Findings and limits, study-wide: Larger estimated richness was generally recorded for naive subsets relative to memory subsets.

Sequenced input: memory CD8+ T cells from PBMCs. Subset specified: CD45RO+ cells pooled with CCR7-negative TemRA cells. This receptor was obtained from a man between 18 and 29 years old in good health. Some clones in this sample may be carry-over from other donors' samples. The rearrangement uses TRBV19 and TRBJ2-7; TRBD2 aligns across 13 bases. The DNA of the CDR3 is TGTGCCAGTAGTCCCACTAGCGGGAGGGCCCAAGAGCAGTACTTC. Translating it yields CASSPTSGRAQEQYF.